These T cell receptor beta chains were read from a single sample in a study of tumor-infiltrating lymphocytes in primary liver carcinoma. TCRdb independently ran MiXCR on the multiplex PCR reads; one entry per CDR3 protein. Among 45,000 to 65,000 distinct CDR3 sequences listed, around 77% were seen once. The sequenced material came from liver tumor tissue from sampling region 5. Receptors originate from a man aged 40-49 years with primary liver carcinoma and hepatitis B virus infection. CDR3s include the opening cysteine and the closing phenylalanine or tryptophan. Fields, in order: clone size, J gene, CDR3 length, D gene, V gene, CDR3 DNA, CDR3 protein. A D gene is named only where the DNA matches it firmly. Rows may omit the clone size; those that give it use once, few, many or a size class.

abundance: NA; j_gene: TRBJ2-1; len: 13; d_gene: NA; v_gene: TRBV10-2; CDR3nt: TGCGCCAGCGTCCTAGGGGAGTACAATGAGCAGTTCTTC; CDR3aa: CASVLGEYNEQFF
abundance: medium-sized; j_gene: TRBJ2-3; len: 20; d_gene: TRBD2; v_gene: TRBV4-3; CDR3nt: TGCGCCAGCAGCCAAGATCTTCCCTCCGGGACTAGCGGGAGAGCAGATACGCAGTATTTT; CDR3aa: CASSQDLPSGTSGRADTQYF
abundance: NA; j_gene: TRBJ1-2; len: 15; d_gene: TRBD1; v_gene: TRBV28; CDR3nt: TGTGCCAGCAGATCCTGGACAGGACGATACTATGGCTACACCTTC; CDR3aa: CASRSWTGRYYGYTF
abundance: NA; j_gene: TRBJ1-6; len: 15; d_gene: TRBD1; v_gene: TRBV12-3/TRBV12-4; CDR3nt: TGTGTCAGCAGCTCACGGGACAGGCTGTATTCACCCCTCCACTTT; CDR3aa: CVSSSRDRLYSPLHF
abundance: NA; j_gene: TRBJ1-2; len: 17; d_gene: TRBD1; v_gene: TRBV11-1; CDR3nt: TGTGCCAGCAGCAGAACCGGGACAGTAATAGTTAACTATGGCTATACCTTC; CDR3aa: CASSRTGTVIVNYGYTF
abundance: NA; j_gene: TRBJ2-1; len: 11; d_gene: NA; v_gene: TRBV6-5; CDR3nt: TGTGGCAGCCGGAAAAACAATGAGCAGTTTTTC; CDR3aa: CGSRKNNEQFF
abundance: few; j_gene: TRBJ2-1; len: 17; d_gene: NA; v_gene: TRBV7-8; CDR3nt: TGTGCCAGCAGCTTAGCAAGCAGACTGGGGGCGAACTATGAGCAGTTCTTC; CDR3aa: CASSLASRLGANYEQFF
abundance: NA; j_gene: TRBJ2-2; len: 15; d_gene: NA; v_gene: TRBV4-1; CDR3nt: TGCGCCAGCAGCCAGGGGGGAGCATCCCTCGGGGAGCTGTTTTTT; CDR3aa: CASSQGGASLGELFF
abundance: NA; j_gene: TRBJ2-1; len: 15; d_gene: NA; v_gene: TRBV5-6; CDR3nt: TGTATCAGCAGCTGGGGGCTAGATGTCGACAATGAGCAGTTCTTC; CDR3aa: CISSWGLDVDNEQFF
abundance: NA; j_gene: TRBJ2-7; len: 12; d_gene: NA; v_gene: TRBV7-9; CDR3nt: TGCGCCAGCAGCCAGAGACAGAGCGAGCAGTACTTC; CDR3aa: CASSQRQSEQYF
abundance: NA; j_gene: TRBJ2-3; len: 19; d_gene: NA; v_gene: TRBV11-1; CDR3nt: TGTGCCAGCAGCTCTGGGGAAAGCTCTGTTGGAGCCCGCACAGATACACTGTATTTT; CDR3aa: CASSSGESSVGARTDTLYF
abundance: NA; j_gene: TRBJ1-5; len: 15; d_gene: NA; v_gene: TRBV6-5; CDR3nt: TGTGCCACCAGTTACTCGTCGGGTAGTAATCGGCCCCAGCACTTT; CDR3aa: CATSYSSGSNRPQHF
abundance: once; j_gene: TRBJ2-3; len: 15; d_gene: NA; v_gene: TRBV7-8; CDR3nt: TGTGCCAGCAGTGAGGGACATCCAAAGGCAGATAGACAGTATTTT; CDR3aa: CASSEGHPKADRQYF
abundance: NA; j_gene: TRBJ2-5; len: 13; d_gene: NA; v_gene: TRBV29-1; CDR3nt: TGCAGCGTTGAATCAACATGGTGGCATACCCAGTACTTC; CDR3aa: CSVESTWWHTQYF
abundance: NA; j_gene: TRBJ2-5; len: 12; d_gene: NA; v_gene: TRBV5-1; CDR3nt: TGCGCCAACAGCTGGGACCAAGAGACCGAGTACTTC; CDR3aa: CANSWDQETEYF
abundance: medium-sized; j_gene: TRBJ2-7; len: 15; d_gene: TRBD2; v_gene: TRBV6-1; CDR3nt: TGTGCCAGCAGTGCTTCGACTAGCGGGAGTTACGAGCAGTACTTC; CDR3aa: CASSASTSGSYEQYF
abundance: NA; j_gene: TRBJ2-3; len: 17; d_gene: NA; v_gene: TRBV4-3; CDR3nt: TGCGTCAGCAGTCAAGATGGGTCGGCGGAGAGCACAGATACGCAGTATTTT; CDR3aa: CVSSQDGSAESTDTQYF
abundance: NA; j_gene: TRBJ2-3; len: 11; d_gene: NA; v_gene: TRBV7-8; CDR3nt: TGTGCCAACTGCGCGGGAGATACGCAGTATTTT; CDR3aa: CANCAGDTQYF
abundance: NA; j_gene: TRBJ2-1; len: 13; d_gene: NA; v_gene: TRBV29-1; CDR3nt: TGCAGCGTTGAGGGTACTGGGTACAATGAGCAGTTCTTC; CDR3aa: CSVEGTGYNEQFF
abundance: once; j_gene: TRBJ1-1; len: 13; d_gene: NA; v_gene: TRBV28; CDR3nt: TGTGCCAGCAGTTTGTGCCGGCTCTCTGAAGCTTTCTTT; CDR3aa: CASSLCRLSEAFF
abundance: NA; j_gene: TRBJ2-5; len: 14; d_gene: NA; v_gene: TRBV4-1; CDR3nt: TGCGCCAACAGCCAAGATGTAGGCCGGGAGACCCAGTACTTC; CDR3aa: CANSQDVGRETQYF
abundance: NA; j_gene: TRBJ2-4; len: 17; d_gene: TRBD2; v_gene: TRBV11-1; CDR3nt: TGTGCCAGCAGCCTTCCCGGGACTATCGGGACCAAAAACACTCAGTACTTT; CDR3aa: CASSLPGTIGTKNTQYF
abundance: once; j_gene: TRBJ2-3; len: 12; d_gene: NA; v_gene: TRBV11-3; CDR3nt: TGTGCCAGCAGCAACAACATAGTTACGCAGTACTTT; CDR3aa: CASSNNIVTQYF
abundance: NA; j_gene: TRBJ2-1; len: 17; d_gene: TRBD1; v_gene: TRBV14; CDR3nt: TGTGCCATCAGTCGAGAGGGTCAGGGGACAGGGTACAATGAGCAGTTCTTC; CDR3aa: CAISREGQGTGYNEQFF
abundance: NA; j_gene: TRBJ2-1; len: 13; d_gene: TRBD1; v_gene: TRBV11-2; CDR3nt: TGTGCCAGCAGCCCCGACAGGGGGAGTGAGCAGTTCTTC; CDR3aa: CASSPDRGSEQFF
abundance: NA; j_gene: TRBJ2-3; len: 18; d_gene: TRBD2; v_gene: TRBV11-2; CDR3nt: TGTGCCAGCAGCGAGGCCCCACAGAGACTAGCGGTCACAGGTACGCAGTATTTT; CDR3aa: CASSEAPQRLAVTGTQYF
abundance: NA; j_gene: TRBJ1-2; len: 17; d_gene: TRBD1; v_gene: TRBV4-3; CDR3nt: TGCGCCAGCAGCCAGGATTGTCGACAGGGGCGAATCTATGGCTACACCTTC; CDR3aa: CASSQDCRQGRIYGYTF
abundance: NA; j_gene: TRBJ1-1; len: 13; d_gene: TRBD1; v_gene: TRBV19; CDR3nt: TGTGCCAGTCAGGGGGCCGCTTTCAATGAAGCTCTCTTT; CDR3aa: CASQGAAFNEALF
abundance: many; j_gene: TRBJ1-3; len: 13; d_gene: NA; v_gene: TRBV28; CDR3nt: TGTGCCAGCATGGGTGGCTATGGAAACACCATATATTTT; CDR3aa: CASMGGYGNTIYF
abundance: NA; j_gene: TRBJ1-1; len: 14; d_gene: NA; v_gene: TRBV11-2; CDR3nt: TGTGCCAGCATCACCCTCTGGCCGAACACTGAAGCTTTCTTT; CDR3aa: CASITLWPNTEAFF
abundance: NA; j_gene: TRBJ2-2; len: 15; d_gene: NA; v_gene: TRBV11-1; CDR3nt: TGTACCAGCAGCTATACAGGACCTTTCTCCGGGGATCTGATTTTT; CDR3aa: CTSSYTGPFSGDLIF
abundance: NA; j_gene: TRBJ2-3; len: 15; d_gene: NA; v_gene: TRBV7-8; CDR3nt: TGTGCCAGCAGTGAGGGACATCCAAAGGCATATACGCAGTATTTC; CDR3aa: CASSEGHPKAYTQYF
abundance: NA; j_gene: TRBJ2-3; len: 14; d_gene: NA; v_gene: TRBV11-2; CDR3nt: TGTGTCAGCAGCCCCCAGGACACCACAGATATGCAGTATTTT; CDR3aa: CVSSPQDTTDMQYF